This T cell receptor (beta chain) came from a study of Ad26.COV2.S vaccination and SARS-CoV-2 variants. Method: immunoSEQ multiplex PCR; TCRdb's copy keeps in-frame clones and lacks some. The profile shows about 480,000 clones, 87% of them singletons. This CDR3 has 11 amino acids. Germline V gives CDR1 SGDLS, CDR2 YYNGEE. Treatment described: roughly 18 received Ad26.COV2.S at low or high dose, single or two shots; roughly five received placebo; per-sample allocation not given. After the first vaccine or placebo injection, samples were drawn on day 63. An Ad26 vector carrying the Wuhan-strain SARS-CoV-2 spike served as the vaccine. Findings and limits, study-wide: Vaccinated and placebo-treated recipients had similar non-spike TCR breadth. While placebo recipients had lower spike-specific TCR breadth, vaccine recipients had more.

Note on this clone: Its antigen is not identified. The junction departs from the called germline gene at one end, perhaps through a read error.

The specimen was peripheral blood, collected in a trial of Ad26.COV2.S vaccine versus placebo. The V call is TRBV9, the J call TRBJ1-1, with D uncertain. This TCR was sampled from a person aged 18-65 years who received the Ad26.COV2.S COVID-19 vaccine or a placebo. The CDR3 region is CASSVLQDVVF. The CDR3 DNA reads as TGTGCCAGCAGCGTACTCCAGGACGTGGTCTTT.